This TCR beta chain was sequenced during a study of T cell responses to AZD1222 COVID-19 vaccine. Study findings and constraints: Spike-specific TCR breadth and depth rose after two AZD1222 doses. Of spike-specific TCRs, nearly half reportedly target regions left unmutated in variants.

J lost 7 bases, V lost 4 bases, and 5 bases had no gene match. The CDR3 runs 12 residues. Per germline, CDR1 GTSNPN and CDR2 SVGIG (reference sequence). Profiled with immunoSEQ multiplex PCR; TCRdb holds only in-frame clones, not every one. This table has 45,000 to 55,000 clones, approximately 79% appearing once. Concerning this clone: The antigen is not known.

Sequences were derived from peripheral blood, sampled on day 0 of MenACWY control vaccination. The chain has TRBV30 and TRBJ2-7; 9 bases agree with TRBD1. The sequence derives from an adult in good health. The CDR3 here is CAWITGGGEQYF. The CDR3, as DNA: TGTGCCTGGATAACAGGGGGCGGGGAGCAGTACTTC.